The 4 T cell receptor beta chains below all came from one sample that was sequenced in a study of blood T cell repertoires in COVID-19. The assay was immunoSEQ multiplex PCR, and TCRdb's table has in-frame clones only and misses some. The profile shows roughly 62,000 clones, roughly nine tenths of them singletons. Sequencing was carried out using peripheral blood. These receptors were collected from a human donor with acute or convalescent COVID-19. The donor label of this sample is uncertain.

V and J are TRBV28 and TRBJ1-2; D is uncertain. The germline gives CDR1 MDHEN, CDR2 SYDVKM. Deletions cut 7 bases from V and 6 bases from J, with 15 bases between. CDR3 length: 13 amino acids. CDR3 amino acids: CASTSLGWDGYTF. The CDR3, as DNA: TGTGCCAGCACCTCCCTGGGCTGGGATGGCTACACCTTC.

The chain links TRBV10-3 to TRBJ2-7, with no clear D. The CDR3 covers 11 residues. The V end lost 9 bases, the J end lost 3 bases, and 9 bases lay between the germline ends. Germline lookup yields CDR1 ENHRY and CDR2 SYGVKD. This CDR3 is CAMGQNYEQYF. As DNA, the CDR3 is TGTGCCATGGGCCAAAACTACGAGCAGTACTTC.

This chain joins TRBV11-2 and TRBJ2-7; the match to TRBD1 covers 11 bases. CDR3 length equals 19 residues. V trimming: 5 bases; J trimming: 1 base; junction bases outside the gene matches: 16. Germline V CDR1 and CDR2: SGHAT, FQNNGV. The CDR3 nucleotides read TGTGCCAGCAGCCCAGCCTCTGGACAGGGGGCCTTTCTGTCCTACGAGCAGTACTTC. It is translated as CASSPASGQGAFLSYEQYF.

The chain uses TRBV18 and TRBJ1-1; D gene ambiguous. The length of the CDR3 is 12 residues. V was trimmed by 5 bases and J by 2 bases, leaving 6 bases between them. Per the germline V gene, CDR1 is KGHSH and CDR2 is LQKENI. In DNA, the CDR3 is TGTGCCAGCTCATTCATTAACACTGAAGCTTTCTTT. Its translation: CASSFINTEAFF. The whole variable domain, remainder taken from reference TRBV18 and TRBJ1-1, is NAGVMQNPRHLVRRRGQEARLRCSPMKGHSHVYWYRQLPEEGLKFMVYLQKENIIDESGMPKERFSAEFPKEGPSILRIQQVVRGDSAAYFCASSFINTEAFFGQGTRLTVV.